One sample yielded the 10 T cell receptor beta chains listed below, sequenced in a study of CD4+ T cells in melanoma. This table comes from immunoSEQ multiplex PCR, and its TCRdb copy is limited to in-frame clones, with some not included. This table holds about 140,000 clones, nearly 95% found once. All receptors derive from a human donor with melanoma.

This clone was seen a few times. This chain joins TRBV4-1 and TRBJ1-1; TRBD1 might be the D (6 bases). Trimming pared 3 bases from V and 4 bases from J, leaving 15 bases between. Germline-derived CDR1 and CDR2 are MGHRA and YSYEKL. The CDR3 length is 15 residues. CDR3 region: CASSQGPGQITEAFF. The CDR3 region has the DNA TGCGCCAGCAGCCAGGGACCTGGACAGATCACTGAAGCTTTCTTT.

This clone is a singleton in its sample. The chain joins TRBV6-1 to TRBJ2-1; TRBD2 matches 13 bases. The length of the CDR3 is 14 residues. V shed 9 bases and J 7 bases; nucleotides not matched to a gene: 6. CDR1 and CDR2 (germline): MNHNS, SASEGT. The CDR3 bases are TGTGCCAGTTCACTAGCGGGGGGGCCTAATGAGCAGTTCTTC. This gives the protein CASSLAGGPNEQFF.

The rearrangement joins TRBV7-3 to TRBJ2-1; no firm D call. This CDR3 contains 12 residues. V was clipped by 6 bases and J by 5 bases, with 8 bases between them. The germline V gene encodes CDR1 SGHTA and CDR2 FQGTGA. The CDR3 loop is CASSHANNEQFF. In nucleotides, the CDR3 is TGTGCCAGCAGTCACGCGAACAATGAGCAGTTCTTC.

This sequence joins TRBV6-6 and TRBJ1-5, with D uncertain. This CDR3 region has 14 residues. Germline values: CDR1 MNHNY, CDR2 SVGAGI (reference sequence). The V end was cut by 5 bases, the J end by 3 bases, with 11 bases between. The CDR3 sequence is CASSASGINQPQHF. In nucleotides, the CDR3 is TGTGCCAGCAGTGCGTCGGGGATCAATCAGCCCCAGCATTTT.

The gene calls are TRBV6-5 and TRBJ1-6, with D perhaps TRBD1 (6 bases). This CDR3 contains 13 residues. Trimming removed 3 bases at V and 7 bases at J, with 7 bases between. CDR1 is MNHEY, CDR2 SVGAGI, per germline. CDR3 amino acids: CASSYDRNSPLHF. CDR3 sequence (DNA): TGTGCCAGCAGTTATGACAGGAATTCACCCCTCCACTTT.

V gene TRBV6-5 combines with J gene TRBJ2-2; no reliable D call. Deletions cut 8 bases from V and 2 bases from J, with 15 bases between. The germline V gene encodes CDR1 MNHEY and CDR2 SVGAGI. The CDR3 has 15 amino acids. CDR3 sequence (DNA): TGTGCCAGCCGACCCGCAACAGCAAACACCGGGGAGCTGTTTTTT. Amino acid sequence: CASRPATANTGELFF.

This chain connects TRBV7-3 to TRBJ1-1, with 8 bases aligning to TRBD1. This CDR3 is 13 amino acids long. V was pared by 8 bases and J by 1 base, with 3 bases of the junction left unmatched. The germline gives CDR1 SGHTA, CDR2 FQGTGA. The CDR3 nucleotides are TGTGCCAGCGGACAGGGTGGGAACACTGAAGCTTTCTTT. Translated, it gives CASGQGGNTEAFF.

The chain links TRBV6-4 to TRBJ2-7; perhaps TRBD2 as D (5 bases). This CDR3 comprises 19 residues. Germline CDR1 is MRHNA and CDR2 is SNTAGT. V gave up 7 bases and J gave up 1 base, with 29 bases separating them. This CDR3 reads CASKGSRGTSLGPSYEQYF. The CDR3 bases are TGTGCCAGCAAAGGTTCCCGGGGAACCTCGCTAGGACCATCCTACGAGCAGTACTTC.

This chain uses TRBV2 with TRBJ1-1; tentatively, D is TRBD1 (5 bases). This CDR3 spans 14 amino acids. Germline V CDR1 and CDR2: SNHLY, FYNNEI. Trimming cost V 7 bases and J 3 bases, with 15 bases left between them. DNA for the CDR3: TGTGCCAGCAAAAATCAGGGATTCTACACTGAAGCTTTCTTT. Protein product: CASKNQGFYTEAFF.

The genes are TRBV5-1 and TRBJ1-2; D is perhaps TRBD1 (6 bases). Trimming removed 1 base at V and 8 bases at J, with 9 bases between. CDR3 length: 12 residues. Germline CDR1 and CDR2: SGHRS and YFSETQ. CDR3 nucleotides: TGCGCCAGCAGCTTGCAACAGGGAGGCTACACCTTC. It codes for CASSLQQGGYTF.